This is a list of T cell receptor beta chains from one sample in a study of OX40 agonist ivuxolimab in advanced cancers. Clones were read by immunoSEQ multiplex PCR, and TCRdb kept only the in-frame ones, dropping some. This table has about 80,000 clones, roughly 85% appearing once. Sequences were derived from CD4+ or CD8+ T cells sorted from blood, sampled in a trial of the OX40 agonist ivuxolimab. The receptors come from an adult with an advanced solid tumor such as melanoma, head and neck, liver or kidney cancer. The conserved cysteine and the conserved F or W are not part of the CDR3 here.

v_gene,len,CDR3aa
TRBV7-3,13,ASSLDTGRNYEQY
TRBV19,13,ASSMVGAGSGEQY
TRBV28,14,ASSLSPGQSNQPQH
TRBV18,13,ASSPYPGVSYEQY
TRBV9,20,ASSVAPGGAFTRGPHTGELF
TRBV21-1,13,ASSKGDRSGYEQY
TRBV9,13,ASSPNSGGNTEAF
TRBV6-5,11,ASSRTVKDEQY
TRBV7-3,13,ASSSSTGNTGELF
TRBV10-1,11,ASSSGRYNEQF
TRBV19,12,ASSIGGGATEAF
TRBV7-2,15,ASSPPRPAGGRDTQY
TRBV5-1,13,ASSPGDRLSNEQF
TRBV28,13,ASSFPGWGTKTQY